These 23 T cell receptor beta chains came from one sample sequenced in a study of T-cell memory formation after mild COVID-19. Using its own MiXCR run on the 5' RACE reads, TCRdb lists one record per CDR3 protein. In the table there are 290,000 or so distinct CDR3 sequences, roughly a fifth of which are singletons. The specimen was PBMCs or a T cell subset sorted from them (not recorded which). These TCRs come from a man aged 18 to 30 who had mild COVID-19 (a few samples of this study predate the infection). Cell type and time point are not known.

This chain uses TRBV4-1 with TRBJ2-3; 10 positions match TRBD2. J was trimmed by 3 bases and V by 0 bases; bases with no gene match: 6. This CDR3 contains 17 residues. In germline, CDR1 is MGHRA, CDR2 YSYEKL. CDR3 nucleotides: TGCGCCAGCAGCCAAGATTGGACTAGCGGAAGGACAGATACGCAGTATTTT. Protein sequence: CASSQDWTSGRTDTQYF.

This chain joins TRBV11-2 and TRBJ2-5; no clear D. The CDR3 runs 12 residues. Germline values: CDR1 SGHAT, CDR2 FQNNGV. Trimming took 3 bases from V and 4 from J, leaving 6 bases between them. CDR3 residues: CASSFLGETQYF. In nucleotides, the CDR3 is TGTGCCAGCAGCTTTCTTGGAGAGACCCAGTACTTC.

This clonotype has only a few counts. J is TRBJ2-3 and V is TRBV5-1; 9 bases are shared with TRBD2. Germline V gene data show CDR1 as SGHRS and CDR2 as YFSETQ. The ends lost 9 bases at V and 2 bases at J; junction bases unmatched: 4. The CDR3 has 13 amino acids. This CDR3 reads CATRLAVTDTQYF. The CDR3 DNA reads TGCGCCACCCGACTAGCGGTCACAGATACGCAGTATTTT.

In this sample, this clonotype turned up a few times. The chain carries TRBV5-1 and TRBJ1-2, with D perhaps TRBD1 (5 bases). Germline V lookup: CDR1 SGHRS, CDR2 YFSETQ. V was pared by 0 bases and J by 4 bases, with 10 bases between. The CDR3 spans 14 residues. This chain's CDR3 is CASSLAEGTYGYTF. The CDR3 nucleotides are TGCGCCAGCAGCTTGGCGGAAGGGACCTATGGCTACACCTTC.

The chain employs TRBV29-1 and TRBJ2-2; TRBD1 matches at 10 bases. The V gene end was trimmed by 0 bases and the J gene end by 3 bases; junction bases not matched to a gene: 4. Per germline, CDR1 SQVTM and CDR2 ANQGSEA. The CDR3 consists of 16 residues. This chain's CDR3 is CSVEDLGTGDTGELFF. The CDR3 DNA reads TGCAGCGTTGAAGATCTGGGGACAGGGGACACCGGGGAGCTGTTTTTT.

This clonotype turned up a few times. The CDR3 coding sequence is TGTGCCAGCTCACTGAGACAGGGTATGGAGCCCCAGCATTTT. Protein product: CASSLRQGMEPQHF. The chain links TRBV18 to TRBJ1-5, with TRBD1 matching 7 bases. The CDR3 length is 14 residues. V dropped 4 bases and J dropped 8; count of bases not matched to a gene: 8. In germline, CDR1 is KGHSH, CDR2 LQKENI. Supplemented by reference TRBV18 and TRBJ1-5, the full variable domain reads NAGVMQNPRHLVRRRGQEARLRCSPMKGHSHVYWYRQLPEEGLKFMVYLQKENIIDESGMPKERFSAEFPKEGPSILRIQQVVRGDSAAYFCASSLRQGMEPQHFGDGTRLSIL.

The V call is TRBV7-9, the J call TRBJ1-2; D gene uncertain. The CDR3 spans 13 residues. CDR1 is SEHNR and CDR2 is FQNEAQ in the germline V gene (reference sequence). Trimming pared 5 bases from V and 3 bases from J, leaving 10 bases between. The CDR3 nucleotides read TGTGCCAGCAGCGGTTACGGGTACTATGGCTACACCTTC. Its translation is CASSGYGYYGYTF.

The rearrangement joins TRBV18 to TRBJ1-5; no definite D call. CDR3 length equals 13 residues. Germline CDR1 is KGHSH and CDR2 is LQKENI. Trimming left V 5 bases short and J 0 bases short, with 5 bases between. The CDR3 sequence: CASSKNSNQPQHF. The CDR3 DNA sequence: TGTGCCAGCTCAAAAAATAGCAATCAGCCCCAGCATTTT.

This clonotype was detected only a few times. The chain employs TRBV6-2 or TRBV6-3 and TRBJ2-1; D gene ambiguous. CDR3 length: 14 amino acids. Trimming removed 4 bases at V and 8 bases at J, with 15 bases between. Germline V gives CDR1 MNHEY, CDR2 SVGEGT. CDR3 amino acids: CASSFLNMIDEQFF. The CDR3 nucleotides are TGTGCCAGCAGTTTTCTCAATATGATCGATGAGCAGTTCTTC.

This sequence joins TRBV20-1 and TRBJ2-7; either TRBD1 or TRBD2 may supply D (5 bases each). The germline CDR1 and CDR2 sequences are DFQATT and SNEGSKA (reference sequence). This CDR3 contains 12 residues. The V end lost 3 bases, the J end lost 6 bases, and 12 bases lay between the germline ends. This CDR3 reads CSASLGRGEQYF. For the CDR3, the DNA is TGCAGTGCTAGTTTGGGACGGGGCGAGCAGTACTTC.

This clonotype has only a few counts. The chain uses TRBV5-1 and TRBJ2-7; 7 bases fit TRBD1. With V trimmed by 4 bases and J by 1 base, 5 bases remained unmatched. Germline CDR1 and CDR2: SGHRS and YFSETQ. The CDR3 spans 14 residues. CDR3 nucleotide sequence: TGCGCCAGCAGCACCGGACAGGTTTCCTACGAGCAGTACTTC. It yields the protein CASSTGQVSYEQYF. Using reference TRBV5-1 and TRBJ2-7 for the parts outside the CDR3, the full variable domain is KAGVTQTPRYLIKTRGQQVTLSCSPISGHRSVSWYQQTPGQGLQFLFEYFSETQRNKGNFPGRFSGRQFSNSRSEMNVSTLELGDSALYLCASSTGQVSYEQYFGPGTRLTVT.

J is TRBJ2-3 and V is TRBV5-5; TRBD2 agrees at 12 bases. Germline V gene lookup returns CDR1 SGHKS and CDR2 YYEKEE (reference sequence). J was trimmed by 5 bases and V by 0 bases; bases with no gene match: 4. CDR3 length: 16 amino acids. CDR3 sequence: CASSLGLAGAGDTQYF. The CDR3 DNA follows: TGTGCCAGCAGCTTGGGACTAGCGGGGGCTGGAGATACGCAGTATTTT.

Only a few counts were recorded for this clonotype. CDR3 sequence: CASTIWEEKLFF. For the CDR3, the DNA is TGTGCCAGCACCATCTGGGAAGAAAAACTGTTTTTT. The gene calls are TRBV7-2 and TRBJ1-4; the D is unclear. This CDR3 is built from 12 residues. V gave up 7 bases and J gave up 8 bases, with 11 bases separating them. Germline V gene lookup returns CDR1 SGHTA and CDR2 FQGNSA.

This clonotype was seen more than once but under ten times. V and J are TRBV6-1 and TRBJ2-3; no reliable D call. Trimming removed 0 bases from V and 2 bases from J, with 3 bases in between. The CDR3 loop spans 13 amino acids. Germline assignment: CDR1 MNHNS and CDR2 SASEGT. The DNA for the CDR3 is TGTGCCAGCAGTGAAGCGCACACAGATACGCAGTATTTT. Its protein is CASSEAHTDTQYF.

This clonotype was observed a handful of times. This rearrangement joins TRBV3-1 to TRBJ2-5; a possible D gene is TRBD2 (5 bases). Germline CDR1 and CDR2: LGHDT and YNNKEL (reference sequence). V lost 0 bases and J 5 bases, leaving 10 bases between the germline ends. The length of the CDR3 is 14 residues. DNA of the CDR3: TGTGCCAGCAGCCAAGACCCGGGGTCGGAGACCCAGTACTTC. Translation gives CASSQDPGSETQYF.

This clonotype occurred a few times. This chain joins TRBV4-2 and TRBJ2-1, with D tentatively TRBD1 (5 bases). V lost 1 base and J lost 3, with 10 bases in between. The CDR3 loop spans 15 amino acids. CDR1 is LGHNA and CDR2 is YNFKEQ in the germline V gene. The CDR3 DNA sequence: TGTGCCAGCAGCCAAGCGGACGACAGCTACAATGAGCAGTTCTTC. Encoded protein: CASSQADDSYNEQFF.

Note on this clonotype: A read error may be the cause here, since a much bigger clone is one base away. V usage is TRBV5-1 and J usage is TRBJ2-2, with TRBD1 as a possible D gene (5 bases). Germline V gives CDR1 SGHRS, CDR2 YFSETQ. The CDR3 is 15 amino acids. With 3 bases removed from V and 3 bases from J, the gap between germline ends came to 12 bases. The CDR3 DNA reads as TGCGCCAGCAGCTCCCAGGTAGGGGACACCGGGGAGCTGTTTTTT. It is translated as CASSSQVGDTGELFF.

This clonotype has a handful of counts. This rearrangement joins TRBV25-1 to TRBJ1-5, with D tentatively TRBD1 (5 bases). The V gene's germline CDR1 is MGHDK and CDR2 SYGVNS. V was shortened by 3 bases and J by 7 bases, with 13 bases between the two germline ends. The CDR3 contains 14 residues. The CDR3, as DNA: TGTGCCAGCAGTGAGGGGCAGGGTGGACAGCCCCAGCATTTT. Translation: CASSEGQGGQPQHF.

The chain is built from TRBV6-5 and TRBJ2-4; 7 bases fit TRBD1. V trimming: 7 bases; J trimming: 7 bases; junction bases outside the gene matches: 7. From germline, CDR1 is MNHEY and CDR2 SVGAGI. This CDR3 region has 13 residues. CDR3 region: CASNDRDGNIQYF. The CDR3 DNA sequence: TGTGCCAGCAACGACAGGGATGGTAACATTCAGTACTTC.

The chain carries TRBV18 and TRBJ2-7; 10 bases fit TRBD2. The V segment lost 3 bases and the J segment 2 bases; nucleotides outside the gene matches: 4. Germline CDR1 and CDR2: KGHSH and LQKENI. The CDR3 consists of 15 residues. CDR3 residues: CASSPASGGPYEQYV. In DNA form, the CDR3 reads TGTGCCAGCTCACCGGCTAGCGGGGGACCCTACGAGCAGTACGTC.

This clonotype turned up a few times. The J gene is TRBJ2-5, the V gene TRBV7-3, with D hard to call. CDR1 SGHTA and CDR2 FQGTGA come from the germline V gene. V dropped 1 base and J dropped 2 bases, with 11 bases sitting between them. CDR3 length: 15 residues. Written as DNA, the CDR3 is TGTGCCAGCAGCTTAATTGGGTACAGACAAGAGACCCAGTACTTC. It yields the protein CASSLIGYRQETQYF.

The rearrangement links TRBV7-2 to TRBJ2-2; tentative D call: TRBD1 (6 bases). The CDR3 sequence is 15 residues long. CDR1 and CDR2 (germline): SGHTA, FQGNSA. Deletions cut 10 bases from V and 2 bases from J, with 17 bases between. DNA of the CDR3: TGTGCCACCAAACTCCAGGGGCCCAACACCGGGGAGCTGTTTTTT. It translates to CATKLQGPNTGELFF. The full variable domain, completed using reference TRBV7-2 and TRBJ2-2, is GAGVSQSPSNKVTEKGKDVELRCDPISGHTALYWYRQSLGQGLEFLIYFQGNSAPDKSGLPSDRFSAERTGGSVSTLTIQRTQQEDSAVYLCATKLQGPNTGELFFGEGSRLTVL.

The V call is TRBV23-1, the J call TRBJ2-7; D might be TRBD1 (6 bases). TRBV23-1 is labeled an ORF, and its function is uncertain. Trimming stripped 4 bases from V and 3 bases from J, with 13 bases between. This CDR3 region has 14 residues. The CDR3 DNA is TGCGCCAGCAGTCCGTTGACAGGCCACTACGAGCAGTACTTC. Encoded protein: CASSPLTGHYEQYF.